The rows below give T cell receptor beta chains drawn from one sample of a study of T cell repertoires in cytomegalovirus infection. The antigens these receptors bind are not known. In TCRdb, the reads were re-called with MiXCR into one record per CDR3 protein. Among roughly 340,000 distinct CDR3 sequences listed, almost 30% were seen once. This sample comprised cultured PBMCs, obtained from culture after CMV antigen stimulation. The receptors were gathered from a human donor in good health (CMV status not recorded). Some clones in this sample may be carry-over from other donors' samples. Both conserved end residues are part of each CDR3. The D gene is left open where the match is weak. Only some rows state a clone size, as once, few, many or a class for expanded clones.

v_gene	d_gene	j_gene	abundance	len	CDR3aa	CDR3nt
TRBV7-9	.	TRBJ1-6	few	18	CASSPPRGRTSYNSPLHF	TGTGCCAGCAGCCCGCCGCGGGGGCGGACATCTTATAATTCACCCCTCCACTTT
TRBV7-6	TRBD1	TRBJ1-1	.	14	CASSSDRGRTEAFF	TGTGCCAGCAGCTCTGACAGGGGCAGGACTGAAGCTTTCTTT
TRBV19	.	TRBJ2-3	few	15	CASSRAGRREDTQYF	TGTGCCAGTAGCCGTGCGGGACGGCGGGAAGATACGCAGTATTTT
TRBV14	.	TRBJ1-1	few	16	CASSSPGLPPEAEAFF	TGTGCCAGCAGTTCGCCGGGACTCCCCCCCGAGGCTGAAGCTTTCTTT
TRBV7-6	.	TRBJ2-7	.	17	CASSPGGWIAGAYEQYF	TGTGCCAGCAGTCCAGGGGGTTGGATAGCGGGCGCATACGAGCAGTACTTC
TRBV11-2	.	TRBJ2-3	.	11	CASSSTDLRYF	TGTGCCAGCAGCTCCACCGACCTGCGGTATTTT
TRBV24-1	TRBD2	TRBJ2-5	few	16	CATRLGLAGGQETQYF	TGTGCCACCAGATTGGGACTAGCGGGAGGACAAGAGACCCAGTACTTC
TRBV3-1	.	TRBJ2-4	.	15	CASSLSGFGVNIQYF	TGTGCCAGCAGCCTCTCTGGGTTCGGTGTAAACATTCAGTACTTC
TRBV11-1	.	TRBJ2-1	.	11	CASSLDAEQFF	TGTGCCAGCAGCTTAGACGCGGAGCAGTTCTTC
TRBV5-1	.	TRBJ2-4	.	13	CASSLAGGTVQYF	TGCGCCAGCAGCTTGGCGGGCGGGACGGTTCAGTACTTC
TRBV19	.	TRBJ1-1	.	14	CASSISGVNTEAFF	TGTGCCAGTAGTATAAGTGGGGTAAACACTGAAGCTTTCTTT
TRBV6-5	TRBD1	TRBJ2-7	few	15	CASSKAGTGAYEQYF	TGTGCCAGCAGTAAGGCCGGGACAGGGGCCTACGAGCAGTACTTC
TRBV6-6	TRBD1	TRBJ1-3	few	16	CASSYETGGIGNTIYF	TGTGCCAGCAGTTACGAGACAGGGGGCATCGGAAACACCATATATTTT
TRBV7-8	TRBD1	TRBJ1-1	many	12	CASSSRGTEAFF	TGTGCCAGCAGCTCCAGGGGGACTGAAGCTTTCTTT
TRBV7-8	.	TRBJ1-4	few	15	CASSPHLGAREKLFF	TGTGCCAGCAGCCCCCACCTTGGGGCGCGTGAAAAACTGTTTTTT
TRBV7-2	TRBD1	TRBJ2-1	many	15	CASGRGQAVVNEQFF	TGTGCCAGCGGACGAGGACAGGCGGTGGTTAATGAGCAGTTCTTC
TRBV19	.	TRBJ2-4	.	16	CASSIGAWQAKNIQYF	TGTGCCAGTAGTATAGGAGCGTGGCAAGCCAAAAACATTCAGTACTTC
TRBV5-4	.	TRBJ2-7	.	15	CASRPTLDSSYEQYF	TGTGCCAGCAGACCAACTTTAGACAGTTCCTACGAGCAGTACTTC
TRBV12-3/TRBV12-4	.	TRBJ1-1	.	17	CASSLGFRRQMNTEAFF	TGTGCCAGCAGTTTAGGTTTTCGCAGACAGATGAACACTGAAGCTTTCTTT
TRBV7-6	TRBD1	TRBJ1-6	few	15	CASSKGTAGFSPLHF	TGTGCCAGCAGCAAAGGGACAGCGGGATTTTCACCCCTCCACTTT
TRBV11-2	.	TRBJ1-2	few	19	CASSPRGGTPYYANYGYTF	TGTGCCAGCAGCCCCCGAGGGGGGACACCGTACTATGCTAACTATGGCTACACCTTC
TRBV20-1	TRBD1	TRBJ2-5	.	14	CSAGTGYTAGTQYF	TGCAGTGCCGGGACAGGGTATACGGCCGGGACCCAGTACTTC
TRBV28	TRBD2	TRBJ2-1	.	19	CASSPSPLAGPLVYNEQFF	TGTGCCAGCAGTCCCTCTCCCCTAGCGGGCCCCCTAGTCTACAATGAGCAGTTCTTC
TRBV9	.	TRBJ2-3	few	17	CASSVRGQWTQSDTQYF	TGTGCCAGCAGCGTAAGGGGTCAGTGGACACAGTCAGATACGCAGTATTTT
TRBV6-1	.	TRBJ2-7	.	13	CASSDQQGRKQYF	TGTGCCAGCAGTGATCAACAGGGACGGAAGCAGTACTTC
TRBV14	TRBD2	TRBJ2-5	.	16	CASSHLGGAGVVTQYF	TGTGCCAGCAGCCACCTCGGGGGAGCGGGAGTTGTGACCCAGTACTTC
TRBV4-1	TRBD2	TRBJ2-3	many	15	CASSPGGGRTDTQYF	TGCGCCAGCAGCCCTGGCGGGGGACGCACAGATACGCAGTATTTT
TRBV7-9	TRBD1	TRBJ2-7	few	16	CASSPRTGGKDYEQYF	TGTGCCAGCAGCCCGCGGACAGGGGGCAAGGACTACGAGCAGTACTTC
TRBV6-5	.	TRBJ1-1	many	12	CASSSRNTEAFF	TGTGCCAGCAGTTCCCGGAACACTGAAGCTTTCTTT
TRBV7-2	.	TRBJ2-7	many	15	CASSLVGGESYEQYF	TGTGCCAGCAGCTTAGTCGGGGGCGAATCCTACGAGCAGTACTTC
TRBV12-3/TRBV12-4	.	TRBJ2-5	many	12	CASSLGAETQYF	TGTGCCAGCAGTTTAGGGGCGGAGACCCAGTACTTC
TRBV6-2/TRBV6-3	TRBD1	TRBJ1-5	few	15	CASRTRTGGNQPQHF	TGTGCCAGCAGGACGCGGACAGGGGGCAATCAGCCCCAGCATTTT
TRBV7-2	.	TRBJ1-5	few	14	CASSLRAGVQPQHF	TGTGCCAGCAGCTTGAGGGCAGGGGTTCAGCCCCAGCATTTT
TRBV5-1	TRBD2	TRBJ2-1	.	15	CASSRREGGPNEQFF	TGCGCCAGCAGCCGGCGGGAGGGGGGGCCCAATGAGCAGTTCTTC
TRBV19	TRBD2	TRBJ2-3	.	17	CASSQGTSGTSTDTQYF	TGTGCCAGTAGCCAAGGGACTAGCGGGACTAGCACAGATACGCAGTATTTT
TRBV27	TRBD2	TRBJ2-1	.	15	CASSLRAGLANEQFF	TGTGCCAGCAGTTTGAGAGCAGGACTAGCTAATGAGCAGTTCTTC
TRBV5-1	TRBD2	TRBJ2-3	few	16	CASSLLSGRSVDTQYF	TGCGCCAGCAGCCTACTGAGCGGGAGAAGTGTTGATACGCAGTATTTT
TRBV19	.	TRBJ1-1	.	14	CASSISAGLTEAFF	TGTGCCAGTAGTATTTCGGCGGGATTGACTGAAGCTTTCTTT
TRBV5-6	.	TRBJ1-1	.	15	CASSLTDRPNTEAFF	TGTGCCAGCAGCTTGACCGACAGACCGAACACTGAAGCTTTCTTT
TRBV7-2	.	TRBJ1-2	many	14	CASSLGTGNYGYTF	TGTGCCAGCAGTCTCGGGACGGGAAACTATGGCTACACCTTC
TRBV25-1	.	TRBJ2-5	few	13	CASRAEGRKTQYF	TGTGCCAGCAGAGCGGAGGGCCGAAAGACCCAGTACTTC
TRBV12-3/TRBV12-4	.	TRBJ1-1	.	15	CASSPVSRGLAEAFF	TGTGCCAGCAGTCCCGTTTCTAGGGGGTTGGCTGAAGCTTTCTTT
TRBV10-3	TRBD2	TRBJ2-5	.	15	CAISDGVAGEETQYF	TGTGCCATCAGTGACGGGGTAGCGGGGGAAGAGACCCAGTACTTC
TRBV18	TRBD1	TRBJ2-3	.	15	CASSPRQGRTDTQYF	TGTGCCAGCTCACCTCGACAGGGGAGGACAGATACGCAGTATTTT
TRBV7-2	.	TRBJ2-7	few	15	CASRPTGGRGGEQYF	TGTGCCAGCAGACCCACCGGGGGGCGGGGCGGAGAGCAGTACTTC
TRBV4-2	TRBD2	TRBJ2-2	.	17	CASSPRTLAGATGEPFF	TGTGCCAGCAGCCCCCGAACTCTAGCGGGGGCCACCGGGGAGCCGTTTTTT
TRBV20-1	.	TRBJ1-2	few	15	CSAREGLGIDYGYTF	TGCAGTGCTAGAGAGGGCTTGGGGATCGACTATGGCTACACCTTC
TRBV6-5	.	TRBJ2-7	.	11	CASSTVNEQYF	TGTGCCAGCAGTACGGTTAACGAGCAGTACTTC
TRBV27	.	TRBJ1-4	.	17	CASSSFGGRLRGEKLFF	TGTGCCAGCAGTTCATTCGGGGGGAGGCTGAGGGGCGAAAAACTGTTTTTT
TRBV7-2	.	TRBJ2-1	many	16	CASSSVGGGQYNEQFF	TGTGCCAGCAGCTCCGTTGGGGGGGGCCAATACAATGAGCAGTTCTTC
TRBV7-3	TRBD2	TRBJ2-2	few	16	CASSSGTSGSTGELFF	TGTGCCAGCAGCTCGGGGACTAGCGGGAGCACCGGGGAGCTGTTTTTT
TRBV6-2/TRBV6-3	.	TRBJ2-4	.	17	CASSYLIGEVAKNIQYF	TGTGCCAGCAGTTATCTGATAGGAGAGGTAGCCAAAAACATTCAGTACTTC
TRBV20-1	.	TRBJ1-5	.	13	CSAPTEGSQPQHF	TGCAGTGCTCCCACGGAGGGGAGTCAGCCCCAGCATTTT
TRBV28	TRBD1	TRBJ2-3	.	15	CASSLGQGRADTQYF	TGTGCCAGCAGTTTAGGACAGGGGCGGGCAGATACGCAGTATTTT
TRBV5-5	TRBD1	TRBJ2-7	many	14	CASTVTGGIYEQYF	TGTGCCAGCACGGTGACAGGGGGAATCTACGAGCAGTACTTC